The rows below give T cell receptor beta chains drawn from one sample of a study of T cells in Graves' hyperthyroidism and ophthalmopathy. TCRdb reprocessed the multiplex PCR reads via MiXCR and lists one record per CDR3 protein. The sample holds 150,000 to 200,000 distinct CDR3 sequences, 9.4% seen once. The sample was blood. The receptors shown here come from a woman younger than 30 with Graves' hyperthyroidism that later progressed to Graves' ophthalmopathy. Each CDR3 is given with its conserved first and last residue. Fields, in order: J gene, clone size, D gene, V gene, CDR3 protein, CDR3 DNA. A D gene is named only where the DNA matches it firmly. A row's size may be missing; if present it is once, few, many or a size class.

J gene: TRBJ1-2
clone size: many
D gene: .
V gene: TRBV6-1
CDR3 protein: CASRRTASSYGYTF
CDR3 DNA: TGTGCCAGCCGACGGACGGCTAGCTCCTATGGCTACACCTTC

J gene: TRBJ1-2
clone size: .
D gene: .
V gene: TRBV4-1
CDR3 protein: CASSQDSRSDSPYGYTF
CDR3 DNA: TGCGCCAGCAGCCAAGATTCTAGATCGGACAGCCCCTATGGCTACACCTTC

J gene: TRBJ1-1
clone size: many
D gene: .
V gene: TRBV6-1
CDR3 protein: CASSIGIWDTEAFF
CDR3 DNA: TGTGCCAGTAGCATCGGGATCTGGGACACTGAAGCTTTCTTT

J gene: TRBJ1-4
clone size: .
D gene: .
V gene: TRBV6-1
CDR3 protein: CASRVSTNEKLFF
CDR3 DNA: TGTGCCAGCAGGGTTTCAACTAATGAAAAACTGTTTTTT

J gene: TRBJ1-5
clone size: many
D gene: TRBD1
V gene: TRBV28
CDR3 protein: CASSNPGQGFSNQPQHF
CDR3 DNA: TGTGCCAGCAGTAATCCGGGACAGGGGTTTAGCAATCAGCCCCAGCATTTT

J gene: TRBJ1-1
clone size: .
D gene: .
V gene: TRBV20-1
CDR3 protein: CSAIGGLAEAFF
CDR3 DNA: TGCAGTGCCATCGGGGGCCTCGCTGAAGCTTTCTTT

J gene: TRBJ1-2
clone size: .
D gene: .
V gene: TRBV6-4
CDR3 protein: CASSESEVYGYTF
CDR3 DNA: TGTGCCAGCAGTGAATCGGAGGTCTATGGCTACACCTTC

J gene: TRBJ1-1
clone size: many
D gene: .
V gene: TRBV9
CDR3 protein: CASSPRQVGTSEAFF
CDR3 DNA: TGTGCCAGCAGCCCCCGACAGGTGGGGACTTCGGAAGCTTTCTTT

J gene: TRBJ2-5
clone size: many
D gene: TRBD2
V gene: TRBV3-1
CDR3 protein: CASSSSVGLAGEETQYF
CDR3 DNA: TGTGCCAGCAGCAGTTCGGTGGGACTAGCGGGGGAAGAGACCCAGTACTTC

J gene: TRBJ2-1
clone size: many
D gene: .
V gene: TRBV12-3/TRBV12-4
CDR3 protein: CASSFLREAEQFF
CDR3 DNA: TGTGCCAGCAGTTTCTTGAGGGAAGCTGAGCAGTTCTTC

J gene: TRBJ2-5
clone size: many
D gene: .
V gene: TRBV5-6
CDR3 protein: CASSLGGRAETQYF
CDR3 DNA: TGTGCCAGCAGCTTGGGGGGTCGGGCAGAGACCCAGTACTTC

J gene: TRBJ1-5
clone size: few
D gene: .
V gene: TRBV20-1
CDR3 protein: CSAPAGGNQPQHF
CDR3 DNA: TGCAGTGCCCCCGCGGGGGGGAATCAGCCCCAGCATTTT

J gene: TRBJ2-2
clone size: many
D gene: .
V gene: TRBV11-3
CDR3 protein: CARPLEGSTGELFF
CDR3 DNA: TGTGCCAGACCGCTTGAGGGGAGCACCGGGGAGCTGTTTTTT

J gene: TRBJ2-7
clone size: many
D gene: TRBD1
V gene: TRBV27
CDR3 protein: CASSLTGGTYEQYF
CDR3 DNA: TGTGCCAGCAGTTTGACAGGGGGGACCTACGAGCAGTACTTC

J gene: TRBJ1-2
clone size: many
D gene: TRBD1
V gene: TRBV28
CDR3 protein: CASSFRGNYGYTF
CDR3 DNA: TGTGCCAGCAGTTTCAGGGGGAACTATGGCTACACCTTC

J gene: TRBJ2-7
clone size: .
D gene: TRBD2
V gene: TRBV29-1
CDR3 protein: CSVSSGAVYEQYF
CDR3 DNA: TGCAGCGTGAGTAGCGGGGCTGTCTACGAGCAGTACTTC

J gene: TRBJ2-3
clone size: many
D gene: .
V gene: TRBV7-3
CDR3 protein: CASSTLPRLAGVDTQYF
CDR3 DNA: TGTGCCAGCAGCACCCTCCCCCGGCTAGCAGGTGTAGATACGCAGTATTTT

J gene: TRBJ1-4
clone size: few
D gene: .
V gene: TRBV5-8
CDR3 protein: CASSFWRGTGRSNEKLFF
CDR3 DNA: TGTGCCAGCAGCTTTTGGAGGGGCACCGGGCGATCTAATGAAAAACTGTTTTTT

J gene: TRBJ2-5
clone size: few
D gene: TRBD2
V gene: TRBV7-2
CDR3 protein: CASSLSGGGNRETQYF
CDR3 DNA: TGTGCCAGCAGCTTGTCCGGCGGGGGGAATAGAGAGACCCAGTACTTC

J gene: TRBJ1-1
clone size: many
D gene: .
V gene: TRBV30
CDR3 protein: CAWSVQWDTEAFF
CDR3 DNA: TGTGCCTGGAGTGTACAATGGGACACTGAAGCTTTCTTT

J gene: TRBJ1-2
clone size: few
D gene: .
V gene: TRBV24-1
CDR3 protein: CATSDLGGNYGYTF
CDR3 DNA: TGTGCCACCAGTGATTTGGGGGGGAACTATGGCTACACCTTC

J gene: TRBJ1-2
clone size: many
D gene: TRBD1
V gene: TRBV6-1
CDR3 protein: CASREGQGYGYTF
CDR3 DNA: TGTGCCAGCAGAGAAGGACAGGGCTATGGCTACACCTTC

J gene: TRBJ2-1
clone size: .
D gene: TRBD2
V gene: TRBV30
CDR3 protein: CSYRGGGGYNEQFF
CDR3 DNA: TGTTCTTACCGGGGGGGTGGGGGTTACAATGAGCAGTTCTTC

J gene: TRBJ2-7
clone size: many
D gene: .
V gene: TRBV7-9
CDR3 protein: CASSMWGVSYEQYF
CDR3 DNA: TGTGCCAGCAGCATGTGGGGGGTATCCTACGAGCAGTACTTC

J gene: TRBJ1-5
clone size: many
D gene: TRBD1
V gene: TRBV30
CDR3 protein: CAWAGGWGQPQHF
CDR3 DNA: TGTGCCTGGGCAGGGGGCTGGGGTCAGCCCCAGCATTTT

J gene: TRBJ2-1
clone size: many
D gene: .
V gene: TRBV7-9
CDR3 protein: CASSFRTGRGANEQFF
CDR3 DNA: TGTGCCAGCAGCTTTAGGACGGGGAGAGGGGCCAATGAGCAGTTCTTC

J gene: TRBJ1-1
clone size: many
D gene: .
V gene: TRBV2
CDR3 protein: CASKFGAGRSGTEAFF
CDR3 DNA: TGTGCCAGCAAGTTTGGGGCAGGTCGATCGGGCACTGAAGCTTTCTTT

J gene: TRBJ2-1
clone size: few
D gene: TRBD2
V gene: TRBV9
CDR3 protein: CASSPGLAGRTYNEQFF
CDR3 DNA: TGTGCCAGCAGCCCGGGACTAGCGGGCAGGACCTACAATGAGCAGTTCTTC

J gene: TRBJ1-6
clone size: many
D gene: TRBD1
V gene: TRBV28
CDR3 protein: CASRPGGTYNSPLHF
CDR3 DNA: TGTGCCAGCCGGCCAGGGGGCACCTATAATTCACCCCTCCACTTT

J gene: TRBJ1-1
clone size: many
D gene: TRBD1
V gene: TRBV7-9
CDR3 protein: CASSFLKGADTEAFF
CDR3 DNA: TGTGCCAGCAGCTTTTTGAAGGGGGCCGACACTGAAGCTTTCTTT

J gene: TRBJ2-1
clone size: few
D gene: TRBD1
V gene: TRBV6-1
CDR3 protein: CASSHNRTGPSYNEQFF
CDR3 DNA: TGTGCCAGCAGCCACAACAGGACAGGGCCCTCCTACAATGAGCAGTTCTTC

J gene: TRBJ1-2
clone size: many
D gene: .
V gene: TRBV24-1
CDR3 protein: CATSDTDFYGYTF
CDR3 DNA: TGTGCCACCAGTGACACGGACTTCTATGGCTACACCTTC

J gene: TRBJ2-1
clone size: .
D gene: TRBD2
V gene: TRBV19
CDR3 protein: CASRPTSGSHNEQFF
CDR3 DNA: TGTGCCAGTAGGCCGACTAGCGGGAGCCACAATGAGCAGTTCTTC

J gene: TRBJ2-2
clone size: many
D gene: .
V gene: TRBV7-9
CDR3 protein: CASSLSNTGELFF
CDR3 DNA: TGTGCCAGCAGCTTGAGTAACACCGGGGAGCTGTTTTTT

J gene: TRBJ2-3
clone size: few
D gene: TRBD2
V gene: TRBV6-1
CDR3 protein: CASSEVLAGADTQYF
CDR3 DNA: TGTGCCAGCAGTGAAGTATTAGCGGGGGCAGATACGCAGTATTTT

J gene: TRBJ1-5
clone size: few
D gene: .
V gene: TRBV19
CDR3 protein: CASSISRVNQPQHF
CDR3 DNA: TGTGCCAGTAGTATATCGAGAGTCAATCAGCCCCAGCATTTT

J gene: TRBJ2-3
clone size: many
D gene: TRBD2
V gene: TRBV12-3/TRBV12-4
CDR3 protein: CASGHWGRATDTQYF
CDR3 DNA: TGTGCCAGCGGACATTGGGGGAGGGCCACAGATACGCAGTATTTT

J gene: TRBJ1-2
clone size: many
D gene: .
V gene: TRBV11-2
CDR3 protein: CASSTIRRDRIYPGYTF
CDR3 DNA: TGTGCCAGCAGCACCATACGGAGAGACCGAATCTACCCCGGCTACACCTTC

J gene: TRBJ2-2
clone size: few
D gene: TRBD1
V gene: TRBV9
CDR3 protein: CASSVSARGSRELFF
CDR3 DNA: TGTGCCAGCAGCGTTAGCGCCAGGGGGTCGAGGGAGCTGTTTTTT

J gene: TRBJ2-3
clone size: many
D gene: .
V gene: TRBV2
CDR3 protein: CASTGRTSGTDTQYF
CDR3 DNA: TGTGCCAGCACTGGCCGGACATCAGGAACAGATACGCAGTATTTT

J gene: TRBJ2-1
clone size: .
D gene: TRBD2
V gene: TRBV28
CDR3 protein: CASSSSGRPYEQFF
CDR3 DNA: TGTGCCAGCAGTTCGAGCGGGAGGCCTTATGAGCAGTTCTTC

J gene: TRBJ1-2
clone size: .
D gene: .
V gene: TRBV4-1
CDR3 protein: CASSQPTGSGYGYTF
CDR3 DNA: TGCGCCAGCAGCCAGCCAACAGGGAGCGGCTATGGCTACACCTTC

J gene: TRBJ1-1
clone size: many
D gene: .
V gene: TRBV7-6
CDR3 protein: CASSLTFDRLTVPNTEAFF
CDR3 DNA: TGTGCCAGCAGCCTCACCTTTGACAGGCTGACGGTGCCGAACACTGAAGCTTTCTTT

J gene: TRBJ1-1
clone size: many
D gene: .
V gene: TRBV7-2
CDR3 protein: CASSLAGYTEAFF
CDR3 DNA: TGTGCCAGCAGCTTAGCGGGGTACACTGAAGCTTTCTTT

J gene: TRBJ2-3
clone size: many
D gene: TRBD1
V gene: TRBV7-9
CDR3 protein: CASSRPRDRGLSTDTQYF
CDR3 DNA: TGTGCCAGCAGCCGACCCCGGGACAGGGGACTATCCACAGATACGCAGTATTTT

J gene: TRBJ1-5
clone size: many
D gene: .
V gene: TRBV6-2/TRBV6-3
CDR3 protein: CASRPQGSNQPQHF
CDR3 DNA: TGTGCCAGCAGACCCCAGGGTAGCAATCAGCCCCAGCATTTT

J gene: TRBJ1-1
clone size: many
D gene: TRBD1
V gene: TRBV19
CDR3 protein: CASSTGGLLMNTEAFF
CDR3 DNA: TGTGCCAGTAGTACAGGGGGCCTTCTCATGAACACTGAAGCTTTCTTT

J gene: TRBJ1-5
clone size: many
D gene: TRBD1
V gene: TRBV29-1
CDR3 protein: CSVLDRAGQPQHF
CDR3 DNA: TGCAGCGTTCTGGACAGGGCGGGTCAGCCCCAGCATTTT

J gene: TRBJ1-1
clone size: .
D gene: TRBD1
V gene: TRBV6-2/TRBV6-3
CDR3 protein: CASSSGQGFTEAFF
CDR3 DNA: TGTGCCAGCAGTTCGGGACAGGGGTTCACTGAAGCTTTCTTT

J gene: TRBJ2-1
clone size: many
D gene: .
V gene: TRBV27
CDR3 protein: CASSLGGTYNEQFF
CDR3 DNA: TGTGCCAGCAGCTTGGGCGGGACCTACAATGAGCAGTTCTTC